Here is one T cell receptor beta chain with its context. The target antigen is unknown. The data are from a study of PD-1 blockade in classical Hodgkin lymphoma. The study's findings and limits: Patients who began taking nivolumab under 1 year after ASCT were left out. Relapsed/refractory patients reportedly had the lowest baseline TCR diversity, below newly diagnosed patients, who were below healthy donors.

Every patient experienced relapse after autologous stem cell transplantation, and brentuximab vedotin exposure varied. The best responses consisted of complete response, partial response or progressive disease. Libraries were prepared by immunoSEQ multiplex PCR; TCRdb keeps only in-frame clonotypes and omits some of them. In the table there are 90,000 to 100,000 clones, 75% to 90% of which are singletons. Germline CDR1 and CDR2: SGDLS and YYNGEE. This CDR3 spans 13 amino acids. The V and J ends lost 1 base and 5 bases respectively, with 9 bases between them. The source is a human donor with classical Hodgkin lymphoma. The sample was peripheral blood mononuclear cells (PBMCs), taken before the second cycle of nivolumab. This chain links TRBV9 with TRBJ2-5, with D unresolved. CDR3 sequence: CASSVYGSETQYF. In DNA, the CDR3 is TGTGCCAGCAGCGTATATGGTTCGGAGACCCAGTACTTC.